Reported below is one T cell receptor (beta chain). No cognate antigen has been identified for it. Sequenced using a NextSeq 550. The Human TCR Profiling Kit (MiLaboratory) was used to prepare UMI-labeled 5' RACE TRB cDNA libraries. The full amount of extracted RNA was used for cDNA synthesis, and the full amount of resulting cDNA was used for PCR amplification. The libraries were made side by side, with each library going through the same number of PCR cycles. The source study handled its data this way. With a requirement of at least two reads per UMI, MIGEC and MiXCR extracted about 57,000 +/- 9,900 unique UMI-labeled TRB cDNA molecules per library. On average, each library contained approximately 40,000 +/- 10,000 functional in-frame TRB CDR3 nucleotide clonotypes without stop codons. After downsampling to 5000 UMI-labeled TRB molecules per sample, diversity metrics, including normalized Shannon-Wiener and Chao1, were computed in VDJtools. For the central five CDR3 residues, VDJtools calculated physicochemical properties weighted by clonotype size, namely interaction energy, strength, volume and Kidera factor 4. The reads, reprocessed by TCRdb, yield one row per CDR3 protein sequence and no DNA. What appears here as the V and J calls and clone size reflects TCRdb's work, not the paper's. In this sample's table one finds about 130,000 distinct CDR3 sequences. Clones ranked in the top ten supply less than 0.55% of the sample.

This sample was included in a study of CXCR3-negative and CXCR3-positive naive CD8 T cells (dated by TCRdb to about 2019). Regarding the study in general: In total, some 130 million TRB reads were obtained, corresponding to roughly 1.5 +/- 0.3 million reads per library. Diversity and physicochemical repertoire analyses covered roughly eleven donors pooled from two independent experiments. TRBV-TRBJ cluster analysis included naive subsets from roughly 5 donors and memory cells from 3 donors. What the authors observed across the whole study: TRB CDR3s from CXCR3-positive naive cells showed higher hydrophobicity (lower Kidera factor 4), lower energy, and higher strength and volume indices than CXCR3-negative naive cells. TRBV-TRBJ usage was similar between naive CXCR3-negative and CXCR3-positive cells from the same donor, while memory cells showed distinct patterns. Because surface CD5, which has been linked to self-reactivity in mice, was comparable between naive subsets, TCR interaction strength was also inferred from TRB CDR3 physicochemical properties. Comparably high repertoire diversity was found in both naive subsets, whereas much lower repertoire diversity was found in memory CD8+ T cells. Freshly isolated PBMCs were used for most assays because CXCR3 expression went down partially after cryopreservation.

CDR1 and CDR2, looked up from the germline V gene, are MDHEN and SYDVKM. Inclusive of the bounding cysteine and phenylalanine, the CDR3 is 17 residues long. No nucleotide data were recorded. For every CD8+ T cell subset, fewer than 350,000 cells were flow-sorted straight into RLT lysis buffer, and each subset was sorted in triplicate. Naive CD8+ T cells were defined stringently as CD45RO-CCR7+CD27+CD95- to exclude memory contaminants. Peripheral blood mononuclear cells were isolated from buffy coats by standard density gradient centrifugation. A FACSAria III was used to flow-sort naive CD8+ T cells into CXCR3-negative and CXCR3-positive populations. An RNeasy Mini Kit was used to extract total RNA from the sorted cells.

Sequenced: naive CXCR3- CD8+ T cells from blood. The sample's cell subset or site label, in plain terms: CD45RO-CCR7+CD27+CD95- naive CD8+ T cells lacking CXCR3 (TNR3-). The receptor was derived from a human donor in good health. Some clones in this sample may be carry-over from other donors' samples. Recombination connected TRBV28 to TRBJ2-3; TCRdb's D gene call, TRBD1, goes unchecked for lack of DNA. The CDR3 corresponds to CASSLSSSRDPTDTQYF.